The clone carrying this T cell receptor (beta chain) showed up just a few times. What it binds is unknown. Findings of the study overall: Tumor memory CD4+ T cell TCR gene usage clustered with blood and lymph node memory CD4+ cells and lymph node naive CD4+ cells. Tumor Tregs overlapped most with tumor, then blood, naive CD4+ cells.

The CDR3 is made up of 15 amino acids. The germline V gene has CDR1 DFQATT and CDR2 SNEGSKA (reference sequence). Trimming cost V 5 bases and J 1 base, with 15 bases left between them. The memory fraction was CD4+CD45RO+CD25- cells. After constant-region reverse-primer amplification, full-length variable regions underwent semi-nested PCR with Nested Universal Primer A. MiXCR was run by TCRdb on the 5' RACE reads, yielding one entry per CDR3 protein. The sample carries roughly 7,800 distinct CDR3 sequences, more than 15% recorded once. The sequence came from a female donor with breast cancer. V and J are TRBV20-1 and TRBJ2-1; no firm D call. The sample was memory CD4+ T cells sorted from blood. As for subset: memory CD4+ T cells, CD4+CD45RO+CD25-. The CDR3 is CSAPYRINSYNEQFF. The CDR3 DNA is TGCAGTGCTCCCTACCGGATAAATTCCTACAATGAGCAGTTCTTC.